The T cell receptor (beta chain) under discussion was sequenced for a study of T cell changes during pregnancy in multiple sclerosis. CDR1 and CDR2 from the germline V gene are SEHNR and FQNEAQ (reference sequence). The CDR3 has 15 residues. The trim removed 5 bases at V and 4 bases at J, leaving 6 bases unmatched. Repertoires were generated with immunoSEQ multiplex PCR, while TCRdb's copy carries only in-frame clones and drops some. There are under 75,000 clones in the sample; 90% to 95% occur only once, and 1.3% to 1.5% lies in the top ten. This specimen consisted of peripheral blood, obtained in the third trimester of pregnancy. The TCR originated in a female donor in good health, enrolled as a control in a pregnancy study. The rearrangement links TRBV7-9 to TRBJ2-7; TRBD1 aligns across 12 bases. The CDR3 loop is CASSAGDRGRYEQYF. The CDR3 region has the DNA TGTGCCAGCAGCGCCGGGGACAGGGGGCGGTACGAGCAGTACTTC.